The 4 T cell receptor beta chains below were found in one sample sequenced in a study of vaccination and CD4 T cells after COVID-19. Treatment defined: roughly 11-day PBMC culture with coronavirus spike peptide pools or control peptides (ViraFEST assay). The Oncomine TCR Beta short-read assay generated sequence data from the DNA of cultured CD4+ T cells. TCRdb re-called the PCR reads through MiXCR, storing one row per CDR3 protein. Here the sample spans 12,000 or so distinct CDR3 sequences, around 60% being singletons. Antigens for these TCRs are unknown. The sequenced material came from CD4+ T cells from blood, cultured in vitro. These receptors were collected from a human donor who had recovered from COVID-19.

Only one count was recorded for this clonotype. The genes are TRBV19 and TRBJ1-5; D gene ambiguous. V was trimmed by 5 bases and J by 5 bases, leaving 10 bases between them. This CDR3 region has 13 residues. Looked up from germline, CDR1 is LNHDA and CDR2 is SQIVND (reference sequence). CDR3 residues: CASSVTDDQPQHF. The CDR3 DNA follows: TGTGCCAGTAGTGTAACAGACGATCAGCCCCAGCATTTT.

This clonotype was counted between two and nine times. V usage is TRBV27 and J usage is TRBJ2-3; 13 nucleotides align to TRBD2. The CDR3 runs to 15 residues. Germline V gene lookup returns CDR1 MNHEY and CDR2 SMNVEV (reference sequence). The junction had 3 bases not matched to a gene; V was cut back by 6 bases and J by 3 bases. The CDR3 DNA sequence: TGTGCCAGCAGCCGACTAGCGGGGGGAACAGATACGCAGTATTTT. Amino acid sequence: CASSRLAGGTDTQYF.

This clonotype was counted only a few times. CDR3 loop: CASSLSGTARNQPQHF. The DNA of the CDR3 is TGTGCCAGCAGTTTGTCCGGGACAGCTCGCAATCAGCCCCAGCATTTT. The chain employs TRBV27 and TRBJ1-5; 7 positions match TRBD1. CDR3 length: 16 residues. Looked up from germline, CDR1 is MNHEY and CDR2 is SMNVEV (reference sequence). The V gene end was trimmed by 3 bases and the J gene end by 2 bases; junction bases not matched to a gene: 7.

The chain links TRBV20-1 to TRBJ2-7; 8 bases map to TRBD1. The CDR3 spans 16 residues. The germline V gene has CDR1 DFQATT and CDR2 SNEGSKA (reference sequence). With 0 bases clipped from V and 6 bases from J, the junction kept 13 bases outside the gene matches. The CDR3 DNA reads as TGCAGTGCTAGAGATTGGGGCGAAGGACAGGGTTCCGAGCAGTACTTC. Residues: CSARDWGEGQGSEQYF.